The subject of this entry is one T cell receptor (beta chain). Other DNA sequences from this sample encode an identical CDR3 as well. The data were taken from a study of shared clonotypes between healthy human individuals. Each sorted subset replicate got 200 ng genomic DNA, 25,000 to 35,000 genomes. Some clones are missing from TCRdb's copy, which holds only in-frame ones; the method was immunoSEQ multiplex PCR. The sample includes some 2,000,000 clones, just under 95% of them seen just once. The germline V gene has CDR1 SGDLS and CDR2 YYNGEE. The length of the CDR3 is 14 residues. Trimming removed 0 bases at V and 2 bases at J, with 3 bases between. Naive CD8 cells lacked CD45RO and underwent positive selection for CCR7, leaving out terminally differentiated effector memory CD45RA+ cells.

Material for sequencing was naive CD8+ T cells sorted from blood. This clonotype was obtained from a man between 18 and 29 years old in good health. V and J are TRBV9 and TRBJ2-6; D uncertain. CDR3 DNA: TGTGCCAGCAGCGTAGGCCCTGGGGCCAACGTCCTGACTTTC. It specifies CASSVGPGANVLTF.